This TCR beta chain was profiled in a study of OX40 agonist ivuxolimab in advanced cancers. On the study more broadly: While on treatment, patients had intravenous ivuxolimab at 0.01 to 10 mg/kg every 2 weeks. Participants, roughly 80% male, averaged approximately 56 years of age, ranging from about 23 to 79. There were three patients with partial responses, one having hepatocellular carcinoma and two cutaneous melanoma.

The CDR3 sequence is 13 residues long. Germline V CDR1 and CDR2: LNHNV, YYDKDF (reference sequence). Trimming cost V 3 bases and J 7 bases, with 10 bases left between them. Sequencing used immunoSEQ multiplex PCR; TCRdb keeps in-frame clones, though not all of them. The sample carries about 120,000 clones, 80% to 95% recorded once. The TCR comes from an adult with an advanced solid tumor such as melanoma, head and neck, liver or kidney cancer. The material sequenced was CD4+ or CD8+ T cells sorted from blood, taken in a trial of the OX40 agonist ivuxolimab. The chain carries TRBV15 and TRBJ1-5, with D uncertain. The CDR3 DNA follows: TGTGCCACCAGCAGCCCTCTCAGGCAGCCCCAGCATTTT. Translating gives CATSSPLRQPQHF.